Each of the 10 T cell receptor beta chains below was sequenced from the same sample in a study of blood T cell repertoires in COVID-19. TCRdb's copy holds only in-frame clones and misses some; the assay was immunoSEQ multiplex PCR. The sample has about 240,000 clones, 70% to 90% seen once. Sequencing was performed on peripheral blood. The receptors derive from a man aged 55 to 69 with acute or convalescent COVID-19.

The V call is TRBV2, the J call TRBJ1-5, with 7 bases fitting TRBD1. The J segment lost 6 bases and the V segment lost 6 bases, leaving 5 bases of the junction unmatched. The CDR3 is made up of 13 amino acids. Germline-derived CDR1 and CDR2 are SNHLY and FYNNEI. CDR3 bases: TGTGCCAGCAGCACAGGGGTCACTCAGCCCCAGCATTTT. It yields the protein CASSTGVTQPQHF.

The V and J genes are TRBV12-5 and TRBJ2-3; 11 positions agree with TRBD2. In germline, CDR1 is LGHNT, CDR2 FRNRAP. The CDR3 spans 17 residues. The V segment lost 2 bases and the J segment 11 bases; nucleotides outside the gene matches: 15. The chain's CDR3 is CASGLPTGTSGPVGQYF. DNA for the CDR3: TGTGCTAGTGGTTTGCCCACCGGGACTAGCGGTCCGGTAGGGCAGTATTTT. The full variable domain, completed using reference TRBV12-5 and TRBJ2-3, is DARVTQTPRHKVTEMGQEVTMRCQPILGHNTVFWYRQTMMQGLELLAYFRNRAPLDDSGMPKDRFSAEMPDATLATLKIQPSEPRDSAVYFCASGLPTGTSGPVGQYFGPGTRLTVL.

The V call is TRBV19, the J call TRBJ1-1; a weak D match, TRBD1 (5 bases). The CDR3 spans 13 residues. Trimming removed 10 bases at V and 4 bases at J, with 16 bases between. The V gene's germline CDR1 is LNHDA and CDR2 SQIVND (reference sequence). The DNA for the CDR3 is TGTGCCACTCGGGGGGTTGGCGGCACTGAAGCTTTCTTT. Its translation: CATRGVGGTEAFF.

The V gene is TRBV6-5, the J gene TRBJ2-5, with a tentative D call TRBD1 (6 bases). In germline, CDR1 is MNHEY, CDR2 SVGAGI. The CDR3 has 11 amino acids. V lost 6 bases and J 4 bases, leaving 6 bases between the germline ends. The CDR3 region is CASRDRETQYF. CDR3 in DNA: TGTGCCAGCAGGGACAGAGAGACCCAGTACTTC.

V gene TRBV7-9 combines with J gene TRBJ1-2, with no clear D. The V gene's germline CDR1 is SEHNR and CDR2 FQNEAQ (reference sequence). The ends were cut back, 6 bases at V and 4 bases at J, with 18 bases in the middle. CDR3 size: 15 residues. In DNA, the CDR3 is TGTGCCAGCAGTCGAAGTTTGGGAGGGCCCTATGGCTACACCTTC. Its translation: CASSRSLGGPYGYTF.

V usage is TRBV23-1 and J usage is TRBJ1-5, with 7 nucleotides matching TRBD1. TRBV23-1 is classed as an ORF, of uncertain function. Unmatched junction bases numbered 3, after V lost 4 bases and J lost 6 bases. The CDR3 sequence is 13 residues long. CDR3 in DNA: TGCGCCAGCAGTCGACAGGGAATTCAGCCCCAGCATTTT. Protein: CASSRQGIQPQHF.

The chain uses TRBV19 and TRBJ2-2, with D tentatively TRBD2 (6 bases). Deletions cut 8 bases from V and 5 bases from J, with 18 bases between. Germline V gene sequence: CDR1 LNHDA, CDR2 SQIVND (reference sequence). The CDR3 runs 15 residues. DNA of the CDR3: TGTGCCAGTCAACAATGGGACTCGGCGACCGGGGAGCTGTTTTTT. Protein product: CASQQWDSATGELFF.

The V and J genes are TRBV28 and TRBJ2-1, with 14 nucleotides matching TRBD2. From germline, CDR1 is MDHEN and CDR2 SYDVKM. The CDR3 sequence is 16 residues long. The ends lost 4 bases at V and 7 bases at J; junction bases unmatched: 6. As DNA, the CDR3 is TGTGCCAGCAGTTACCTGACTAGCGGGAGGGGGAATGAGCAGTTCTTC. Protein product: CASSYLTSGRGNEQFF.

The chain employs TRBV29-1 and TRBJ2-3, with D maybe TRBD2 (5 bases). Germline CDR1 SQVTM, CDR2 ANQGSEA. CDR3 length: 15 residues. With 7 bases removed from V and 4 bases from J, the gap between germline ends came to 21 bases. DNA of the CDR3: TGCAGCGCCCTTGGGGTAGGGAGCCTCGCAGATACGCAGTATTTT. It encodes CSALGVGSLADTQYF.

The chain joins TRBV19 to TRBJ1-1; 9 bases match TRBD1. The CDR3 contains 14 residues. Trimming cost V 5 bases and J 11 bases; bases outside gene matches: 12. CDR1 and CDR2 from the germline V gene are LNHDA and SQIVND (reference sequence). CDR3 coding DNA: TGTGCCAGTAGTCAATCCGGGACAGGGAGTGGCGCTTTCTTT. Translation: CASSQSGTGSGAFF.